The 30 T cell receptor beta chains listed next were all sequenced from one sample in a study of T-cell memory formation after mild COVID-19. TCRdb passed the 5' RACE reads through MiXCR, listing each CDR3 protein once. This table has around 370,000 distinct CDR3 sequences, under 25% appearing once. The sample taken for sequencing was PBMCs or a T cell subset sorted from them (not recorded which). Receptors were obtained from an adult woman who had mild COVID-19 (a few samples of this study predate the infection). Cell type and time point are not known.

The chain couples TRBV27 to TRBJ2-3; D possibly uses TRBD1 or TRBD2 (7 bases each). The germline V and J ends were trimmed by 6 bases and 6 bases, with 16 bases remaining between them. CDR3 length: 14 amino acids. Germline-derived CDR1 and CDR2 are MNHEY and SMNVEV (reference sequence). The CDR3 protein is CASRSRGGRDTQYF. The DNA of the CDR3 is TGTGCCAGCAGGTCCAGGGGGGGCCGGGATACGCAGTATTTT.

A few counts support this clonotype. This chain links TRBV5-1 with TRBJ2-1; TRBD2 agrees at 8 bases. V dropped 5 bases and J dropped 5; count of bases not matched to a gene: 12. This CDR3 has 16 amino acids. The germline gives CDR1 SGHRS, CDR2 YFSETQ. CDR3 sequence: CASRPGRLAGHNEQFF. The CDR3 bases are TGCGCCAGCAGACCTGGCCGGCTAGCGGGCCACAATGAGCAGTTCTTC.

The table lists this clonotype with a few counts. V is TRBV20-1 and J is TRBJ2-1; 13 positions match TRBD2. Germline V gene data show CDR1 as DFQATT and CDR2 as SNEGSKA (reference sequence). There are 14 residues in the CDR3. V was clipped by 6 bases and J by 4 bases; unmatched bases: 3. The CDR3 sequence is CSALLAGGYNEQFF. In nucleotides, the CDR3 is TGCAGTGCCCTACTAGCGGGAGGGTACAATGAGCAGTTCTTC.

The genes are TRBV5-1 and TRBJ2-3; 10 bases are a match to TRBD2. Germline V gives CDR1 SGHRS, CDR2 YFSETQ. The trim removed 0 bases at V and 5 bases at J, leaving 6 bases unmatched. CDR3 length: 16 amino acids. The CDR3 DNA reads as TGCGCCAGCAGCTTGGCCCTAGCGGGGGTTGGAGATACGCAGTATTTT. Translating it yields CASSLALAGVGDTQYF.

A few counts support this clonotype. The rearrangement uses TRBV13 and TRBJ2-7; tentative D call: TRBD1 (6 bases). Germline assignment: CDR1 PRHDT and CDR2 FYEKMQ (reference sequence). This CDR3 is 15 amino acids long. V was pared by 5 bases and J by 3 bases, with 17 bases between. CDR3 sequence (DNA): TGTGCCAGCAGCCCTGGGGGCGTGTCGGGCTACGAGCAGTACTTC. Protein product: CASSPGGVSGYEQYF. Combining the CDR3 with reference TRBV13 and TRBJ2-7 gives the whole variable domain AAGVIQSPRHLIKEKRETATLKCYPIPRHDTVYWYQQGPGQDPQFLISFYEKMQSDKGSIPDRFSAQQFSDYHSELNMSSLELGDSALYFCASSPGGVSGYEQYFGPGTRLTVT.

This clonotype was seen many times. The gene calls are TRBV3-1 and TRBJ2-7; tentatively, D is TRBD1 (6 bases). From germline, CDR1 is LGHDT and CDR2 YNNKEL (reference sequence). CDR3 length equals 13 residues. The ends were cut back, 1 base at V and 9 bases at J, with 13 bases in the middle. CDR3 region: CASSQGGHSSQYF. The CDR3 DNA follows: TGTGCCAGCAGCCAAGGGGGACATTCATCGCAGTACTTC.

In its sample, this clonotype was seen a few times. The chain combines TRBV9 with TRBJ2-7; D unresolved. Between the trimmed V and J ends, which lost 2 bases and 0 bases, there was a span of 12 bases. Germline V gives CDR1 SGDLS, CDR2 YYNGEE. The CDR3 spans 15 residues. The CDR3 is CASSVHADPSYEQYF. In nucleotides, the CDR3 is TGTGCCAGCAGCGTGCATGCTGATCCCTCCTACGAGCAGTACTTC. The full variable domain, its missing parts supplied by reference TRBV9 and TRBJ2-7, is DSGVTQTPKHLITATGQRVTLRCSPRSGDLSVYWYQQSLDQGLQFLIQYYNGEERAKGNILERFSAQQFPDLHSELNLSSLELGDSALYFCASSVHADPSYEQYFGPGTRLTVT.

The chain carries TRBV7-9 and TRBJ1-4, with 9 bases matching TRBD1. Unmatched junction bases numbered 10, after V lost 6 bases and J lost 5 bases. The CDR3 loop spans 16 amino acids. Germline V CDR1 and CDR2: SEHNR, FQNEAQ (reference sequence). This CDR3 is CASRGPTGGPNEKLFF. The CDR3 region has the DNA TGTGCCAGCAGGGGCCCGACAGGGGGTCCAAATGAAAAACTGTTTTTT.

In this sample, this clonotype turned up a few times. The chain combines TRBV25-1 with TRBJ1-2; possible D gene TRBD1, 5 bases. Germline V gives CDR1 MGHDK, CDR2 SYGVNS. V was shortened by 2 bases and J by 8 bases, with 18 bases between the two germline ends. The CDR3 contains 15 residues. The CDR3 DNA reads TGTGCCAGCAGTGAACCGGGGACCCAAATAAGGGGCTACACCTTC. Translating gives CASSEPGTQIRGYTF.

This clonotype occurred a few times. The V call is TRBV20-1, the J call TRBJ2-3; 7 bases are shared with TRBD1. This CDR3 has 15 amino acids. Trimming cost V 1 base and J 0 bases; bases outside gene matches: 4. Per the germline V gene, CDR1 is DFQATT and CDR2 is SNEGSKA (reference sequence). CDR3 sequence: CSARGGTASTDTQYF. CDR3 DNA: TGCAGTGCTAGAGGAGGGACAGCAAGCACAGATACGCAGTATTTT.

This chain connects TRBV29-1 to TRBJ2-4; 10 bases are shared with TRBD1. Germline CDR1 reads SQVTM; CDR2 reads ANQGSEA. Trimming took 6 bases from V and 8 from J; bases not matched to a gene: 10. This CDR3 is 14 amino acids long. The CDR3 is CSVVGQGIGDIQYF. For the CDR3, the DNA is TGCAGCGTCGTGGGACAGGGGATTGGGGACATTCAGTACTTC.

This clonotype occurred a few times. The chain couples TRBV3-1 to TRBJ2-7; 8 positions match TRBD2. Germline CDR1 and CDR2: LGHDT and YNNKEL (reference sequence). The CDR3 loop spans 15 amino acids. Unmatched junction bases numbered 4, after V lost 0 bases and J lost 3 bases. This CDR3 is CASSQDLTSDYEQYF. CDR3 sequence (DNA): TGTGCCAGCAGCCAAGATCTGACTAGCGACTACGAGCAGTACTTC.

This chain connects TRBV7-2 to TRBJ2-7, with D possibly being TRBD2 (6 bases). There are 13 residues in the CDR3. Germline CDR1 is SGHTA and CDR2 is FQGNSA. V lost 5 bases and J 6 bases, leaving 14 bases between the germline ends. CDR3 nucleotides: TGTGCCAGCAGCGGTCGACTAGTTGCCGAGCAGTACTTC. Protein sequence: CASSGRLVAEQYF.

V usage is TRBV24-1 and J usage is TRBJ2-1; possibly TRBD2 for D (5 bases). Germline V gives CDR1 KGHDR, CDR2 SFDVKD. Trimming shortened V by 3 bases and J by 1 base, and 15 bases separated the two germline ends. The CDR3 sequence is 17 residues long. The CDR3 protein is CATSDPQNSESYNEQFF. The CDR3 DNA sequence: TGTGCCACCAGTGATCCACAAAATAGCGAGTCCTACAATGAGCAGTTCTTC.

The chain couples TRBV9 to TRBJ2-7, with 8 bases that match TRBD1. With 0 bases clipped from V and 3 bases from J, the junction kept 2 bases outside the gene matches. The CDR3 runs 14 residues. Germline-derived CDR1 and CDR2 are SGDLS and YYNGEE. CDR3 amino acids: CASSVGGQGYEQYF. The CDR3, as DNA: TGTGCCAGCAGCGTAGGAGGACAGGGCTACGAGCAGTACTTC.

This chain links TRBV29-1 with TRBJ1-1; weak D call: TRBD1 (6 bases). Germline V lookup: CDR1 SQVTM, CDR2 ANQGSEA. The V end was cut by 6 bases, the J end by 1 base, with 12 bases between. The CDR3 totals 13 residues. The CDR3 protein is CSVEETGNTEAFF. The CDR3 DNA is TGCAGCGTCGAGGAGACAGGGAACACTGAAGCTTTCTTT.

This clonotype has at least ten counts. The chain links TRBV29-1 to TRBJ1-1, with 10 nucleotides matching TRBD1. The V gene end was trimmed by 7 bases and the J gene end by 6 bases; junction bases not matched to a gene: 2. The germline V gene has CDR1 SQVTM and CDR2 ANQGSEA. This CDR3 spans 11 amino acids. CDR3 residues: CSADRGAEAFF. The CDR3 coding sequence is TGCAGCGCGGACAGGGGGGCTGAAGCTTTCTTT.

The gene calls are TRBV15 and TRBJ2-1, with TRBD1 matching 10 bases. This CDR3 comprises 17 residues. The V gene end was trimmed by 0 bases and the J gene end by 7 bases; junction bases not matched to a gene: 9. CDR1 and CDR2 from the germline V gene are LNHNV and YYDKDF (reference sequence). The chain's CDR3 is CATSRELLRQGANEQFF. The CDR3 nucleotides are TGTGCCACCAGCAGAGAGCTGCTGCGACAGGGGGCGAATGAGCAGTTCTTC.

There are a few counts of this clonotype. The chain's CDR3 is CASSLGDREVNQPQHF. CDR3 DNA: TGCGCCAGCAGCTTGGGGGACAGGGAGGTCAATCAGCCCCAGCATTTT. This chain links TRBV5-1 with TRBJ1-5; 9 positions agree with TRBD1. V lost 0 bases to trimming and J lost 3 bases; unmatched junction nucleotides: 4. The germline gives CDR1 SGHRS, CDR2 YFSETQ. CDR3 length equals 16 residues.

This clonotype has only a few counts. The chain recombines TRBV12-3 or TRBV12-4 with TRBJ1-2, with a weak D call TRBD1 (5 bases). The CDR3 consists of 14 residues. The germline V and J ends were trimmed by 2 bases and 4 bases, with 11 bases remaining between them. The CDR3 bases are TGTGCCAGCAGTTTATACCGGGACCGCTATGGCTACACCTTC. Amino acids: CASSLYRDRYGYTF.

V and J are TRBV7-9 and TRBJ1-1; possibly TRBD1 for D (6 bases). The CDR3 contains 14 residues. Looked up from germline, CDR1 is SEHNR and CDR2 is FQNEAQ (reference sequence). V lost 4 bases, J lost 3 bases, and 12 bases lay in between. This CDR3 is CASSYRTAYTEAFF. CDR3 DNA: TGTGCCAGCAGCTATCGGACAGCTTACACTGAAGCTTTCTTT.

This clonotype appeared a few times. The chain links TRBV29-1 to TRBJ2-7, with D possibly TRBD2 on 7 matching bases. Germline values: CDR1 SQVTM, CDR2 ANQGSEA. V lost 1 base and J lost 5, with 15 bases in between. The CDR3 covers 14 residues. CDR3 residues: CSVEGLGGLDEQYF. The CDR3 region has the DNA TGCAGCGTTGAAGGACTGGGGGGGCTCGACGAGCAGTACTTC.

This clonotype turned up a few times. The V and J genes are TRBV7-9 and TRBJ2-1; D unclear. The CDR3 spans 12 residues. With 5 bases removed from V and 11 bases from J, the gap between germline ends came to 13 bases. CDR1 and CDR2 (germline): SEHNR, FQNEAQ (reference sequence). CDR3 residues: CASSARQPQQFF. The CDR3 nucleotides are TGTGCCAGCAGCGCCCGTCAGCCCCAGCAGTTCTTC. The entire variable domain, with the rest obtained from reference TRBV7-9 and TRBJ2-1, is as follows: DTGVSQNPRHKITKRGQNVTFRCDPISEHNRLYWYRQTLGQGPEFLTYFQNEAQLEKSRLLSDRFSAERPKGSFSTLEIQRTEQGDSAMYLCASSARQPQQFFGPGTRLTVL.

The chain is built from TRBV4-1 and TRBJ1-4, with 8 bases matching TRBD1. V was clipped by 4 bases and J by 0 bases; unmatched bases: 4. CDR3 length: 16 amino acids. CDR1 is MGHRA and CDR2 is YSYEKL in the germline V gene. The CDR3 spells CASSRGQGTTNEKLFF. The CDR3, as DNA: TGCGCCAGCAGCCGCGGACAGGGAACAACTAATGAAAAACTGTTTTTT.

The chain employs TRBV29-1 and TRBJ1-1; possible D gene TRBD1, 5 bases. Germline V gives CDR1 SQVTM, CDR2 ANQGSEA. This CDR3 spans 13 amino acids. With 0 bases removed from V and 2 bases from J, the gap between germline ends came to 7 bases. The CDR3 sequence: CSVEDRDNTEAFF. The CDR3 nucleotides are TGCAGCGTTGAAGACAGGGATAACACTGAAGCTTTCTTT.

This clonotype was observed a few times. The V call is TRBV29-1, the J call TRBJ2-5; maybe TRBD1 (6 bases). The germline V gene encodes CDR1 SQVTM and CDR2 ANQGSEA. Trimming shortened V by 3 bases and J by 4 bases, and 15 bases separated the two germline ends. This CDR3 is 14 amino acids long. CDR3 nucleotide sequence: TGCAGCGTTGACCTGACCAGGGGTCGAGAGACCCAGTACTTC. Translation gives CSVDLTRGRETQYF.

The CDR3 here is CSAPDYVPYNEQFF. In DNA form, the CDR3 reads TGCAGTGCGCCTGACTACGTCCCCTACAATGAGCAGTTCTTC. The chain recombines TRBV20-1 with TRBJ2-1, with D possibly being TRBD2 (5 bases). Trimming stripped 6 bases from V and 2 bases from J, with 14 bases between. Germline loops: CDR1 DFQATT, CDR2 SNEGSKA (reference sequence). This CDR3 has 14 amino acids.

This sequence joins TRBV20-1 and TRBJ2-3; 8 bases agree with TRBD1. Germline CDR1 DFQATT, CDR2 SNEGSKA (reference sequence). The junction had 11 bases not matched to a gene; V was cut back by 1 base and J by 2 bases. This CDR3 contains 17 residues. The CDR3 region has the DNA TGCAGTGCTAGAGCCATAAAACAGGGGGTCAACACAGATACGCAGTATTTT. Residues: CSARAIKQGVNTDTQYF.

The V gene is TRBV11-3, the J gene TRBJ2-3; perhaps TRBD2 as D (6 bases). The CDR3 is 21 amino acids. The V end lost 5 bases, the J end lost 2 bases, and 32 bases lay between the germline ends. Germline V gene data show CDR1 as SGHNT and CDR2 as YENEEA. In nucleotides, the CDR3 is TGTGCCAGCAGCAAATTCTGGACGGGAGTGGGCCCATCCTCATCCACAGATACGCAGTATTTT. The encoded protein is CASSKFWTGVGPSSSTDTQYF.

V and J are TRBV5-1 and TRBJ1-2; TRBD1 might be the D (5 bases). Per the germline V gene, CDR1 is SGHRS and CDR2 is YFSETQ. The V end was cut by 0 bases, the J end by 7 bases, with 13 bases between. This CDR3 has 14 residues. The CDR3 protein is CASSLEAPGSGYTF. DNA for the CDR3: TGCGCCAGCAGCTTGGAAGCCCCAGGGTCTGGCTACACCTTC.